The T cell receptor beta chain under discussion was sequenced for a study of cytomegalovirus exposure and HLA in healthy donors. Study findings and constraints: Clonal expansion, a later analysis showed, was greater in HLA-associated TCR beta chains than in equally common others. Across donors, most TCRs were seen rarely, yet some public ones were widespread.

A remark on this clone: Its antigen is currently unknown.

The CDR3 is made up of 16 amino acids. Trimming took 0 bases from V and 4 from J; bases not matched to a gene: 4. The germline V gene encodes CDR1 SGDLS and CDR2 YYNGEE. PCR involved 60 Vbeta and 13 Jbeta primers. Method: immunoSEQ multiplex PCR; TCRdb's copy keeps in-frame clones and lacks some. The sample lists about 150,000 clones, 80% seen once, with around 6% in the top ten. This sequence originates from a woman in her forties in good health and CMV-seropositive. Sequences were obtained from PBMCs. The genes are TRBV9 and TRBJ2-3; TRBD2 matches 11 bases. The CDR3 spells CASSVGSGRAADTQYF. Here the CDR3 DNA reads TGTGCCAGCAGCGTAGGTAGCGGGAGGGCTGCAGATACGCAGTATTTT.